This TCR beta chain was found in a study of neurological immune-mediated disorders. Whole-study results and caveats: With the multiple sclerosis repertoire cluster, none of the clinical or MRI features showed an association. The absence of shared CDR3 amino acid sequences among expanded clones across subjects suggests private repertoires in all groups.

CDR3 size: 11 residues. Trimming stripped 5 bases from V and 4 bases from J, with 5 bases between. CDR1 is SEHNR and CDR2 is FQNEAQ in the germline V gene (reference sequence). This clonotype was recorded at least ten times. What it binds is not known. Each CDR3 protein gets one entry after TCRdb re-called the 5' RACE reads with MiXCR. The table has tens of thousands of distinct CDR3 sequences, roughly 4% seen once; the top ten hold around 5.7%. 2 million PBMCs stored at -80 C were the source of the unsorted libraries. This receptor was identified in a woman aged 55 to 70 with multiple sclerosis. The chain recombines TRBV7-9 with TRBJ1-2; D is undetermined. Sequences were obtained from PBMCs. This CDR3 is CASSPLYGYTF. In DNA form, the CDR3 reads TGTGCCAGCAGCCCCCTCTATGGCTACACCTTC.